Presented here are 6 T cell receptor beta chains from one specimen sequenced in a study of blood T cell repertoires in COVID-19. The data were produced by immunoSEQ multiplex PCR, yet TCRdb's version contains in-frame clones alone and is incomplete. The sample has some 60,000 clones, around 81% seen once. Specimen: peripheral blood. Receptors originate from an elderly woman with active or convalescent COVID-19.

The V gene is TRBV18, the J gene TRBJ1-2; 7 nucleotides align to TRBD1. Germline V lookup: CDR1 KGHSH, CDR2 LQKENI. This CDR3 spans 15 amino acids. J was trimmed by 5 bases and V by 3 bases; bases with no gene match: 9. CDR3 nucleotides: TGTGCCAGCTCACCCCTTCAGGAGGGGGCATATGGCTACACCTTC. Protein product: CASSPLQEGAYGYTF. Combining the CDR3 with reference TRBV18 and TRBJ1-2 gives the whole variable domain NAGVMQNPRHLVRRRGQEARLRCSPMKGHSHVYWYRQLPEEGLKFMVYLQKENIIDESGMPKERFSAEFPKEGPSILRIQQVVRGDSAAYFCASSPLQEGAYGYTFGSGTRLTVV.

The rearrangement uses TRBV2 and TRBJ1-2; D possibly corresponds to TRBD1 (5 bases). This CDR3 is built from 12 residues. Germline V CDR1 and CDR2: SNHLY, FYNNEI. V dropped 8 bases and J dropped 7 bases, with 14 bases sitting between them. This CDR3 is CASGIREGGYTF. CDR3 in DNA: TGTGCCAGCGGTATCAGGGAGGGTGGCTACACCTTC.

This rearrangement joins TRBV11-2 to TRBJ2-2; TRBD1 is a possible D gene (5 bases). The CDR3 has 15 amino acids. The V gene's germline CDR1 is SGHAT and CDR2 FQNNGV. V lost 4 bases to trimming and J lost 7 bases, with 16 bases between them. The CDR3, as DNA: TGTGCCAGCAGCTGGGGATGGGGCGGAGTCGGGGAGCTGTTTTTT. Its translation: CASSWGWGGVGELFF.

The V call is TRBV19, the J call TRBJ1-2; 7 bases align to TRBD1. With V trimmed by 5 bases and J by 3 bases, 3 bases remained unmatched. The CDR3 contains 13 residues. The germline CDR1 and CDR2 sequences are LNHDA and SQIVND (reference sequence). In nucleotides, the CDR3 is TGTGCCAGTAGTGACGACAGGGACTATGGCTACACCTTC. This codes for CASSDDRDYGYTF. Full variable domain (remainder filled in from reference TRBV19 and TRBJ1-2): DGGITQSPKYLFRKEGQNVTLSCEQNLNHDAMYWYRQDPGQGLRLIYYSQIVNDFQKGDIAEGYSVSREKKESFPLTVTSAQKNPTAFYLCASSDDRDYGYTFGSGTRLTVV.

This chain uses TRBV18 with TRBJ2-4; TRBD2 matches at 7 bases. Germline values: CDR1 KGHSH, CDR2 LQKENI. The CDR3 spans 13 residues. V dropped 6 bases and J dropped 7; count of bases not matched to a gene: 6. CDR3 sequence reads: CASSGGTGNIQYF. DNA of the CDR3: TGTGCCAGCTCCGGGGGGACTGGGAACATTCAGTACTTC. The variable domain in full, with the rest retrieved from reference TRBV18 and TRBJ2-4, is NAGVMQNPRHLVRRRGQEARLRCSPMKGHSHVYWYRQLPEEGLKFMVYLQKENIIDESGMPKERFSAEFPKEGPSILRIQQVVRGDSAAYFCASSGGTGNIQYFGAGTRLSVL.

The gene calls are TRBV7-2 and TRBJ2-3; 7 bases agree with TRBD2. Germline V CDR1 and CDR2: SGHTA, FQGNSA. The V and J ends lost 2 bases and 0 bases, in that order; junction bases with no gene match: 11. The CDR3 is made up of 18 amino acids. The CDR3 nucleotides read TGTGCCAGCAGCTTAAGGGTTTCCGGGGGGATTAGCACAGATACGCAGTATTTT. Amino acids: CASSLRVSGGISTDTQYF.